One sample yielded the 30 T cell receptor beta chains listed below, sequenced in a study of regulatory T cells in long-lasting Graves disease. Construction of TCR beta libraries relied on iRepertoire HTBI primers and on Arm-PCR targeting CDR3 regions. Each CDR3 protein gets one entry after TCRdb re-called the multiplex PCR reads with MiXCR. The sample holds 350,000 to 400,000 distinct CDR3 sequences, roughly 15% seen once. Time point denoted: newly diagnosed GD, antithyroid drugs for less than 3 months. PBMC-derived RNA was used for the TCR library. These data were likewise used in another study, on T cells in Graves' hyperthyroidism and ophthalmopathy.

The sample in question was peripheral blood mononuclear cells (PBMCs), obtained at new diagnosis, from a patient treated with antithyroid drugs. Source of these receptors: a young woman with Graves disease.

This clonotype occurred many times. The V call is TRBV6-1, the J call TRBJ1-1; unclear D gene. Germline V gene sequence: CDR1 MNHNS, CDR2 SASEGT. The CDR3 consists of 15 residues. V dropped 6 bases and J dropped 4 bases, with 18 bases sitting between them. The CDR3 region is CASSSPTLAGTEAFF. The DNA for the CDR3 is TGTGCCAGCAGCTCCCCGACCCTTGCGGGCACTGAAGCTTTCTTT.

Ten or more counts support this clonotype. The CDR3 DNA reads TGTGCCAGCAGCTTAAGCCCGGGACAGGGGGCCATCGAGCAGTACTTC. As protein: CASSLSPGQGAIEQYF. The J gene is TRBJ2-7, the V gene TRBV12-3 or TRBV12-4; 12 bases line up with TRBD1. With 6 bases clipped from V and 6 bases from J, the junction kept 12 bases outside the gene matches. This CDR3 is 16 amino acids long.

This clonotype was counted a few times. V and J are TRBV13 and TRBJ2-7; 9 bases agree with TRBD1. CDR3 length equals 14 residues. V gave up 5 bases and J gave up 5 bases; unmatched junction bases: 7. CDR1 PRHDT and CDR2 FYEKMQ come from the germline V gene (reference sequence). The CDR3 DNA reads TGTGCCAGCAGCCAGGGACAGGGTCTGAACGAGCAGTACTTC. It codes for CASSQGQGLNEQYF.

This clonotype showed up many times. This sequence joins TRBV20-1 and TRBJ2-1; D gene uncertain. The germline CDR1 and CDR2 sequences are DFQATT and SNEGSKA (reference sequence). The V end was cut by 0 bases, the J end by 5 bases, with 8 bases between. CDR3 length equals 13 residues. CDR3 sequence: CSARDRFNNEQFF. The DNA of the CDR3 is TGCAGTGCTAGAGATCGATTCAACAATGAGCAGTTCTTC.

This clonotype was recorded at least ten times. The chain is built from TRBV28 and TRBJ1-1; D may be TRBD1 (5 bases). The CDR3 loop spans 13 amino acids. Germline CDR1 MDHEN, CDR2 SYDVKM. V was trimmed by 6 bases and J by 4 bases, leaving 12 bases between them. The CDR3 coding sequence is TGTGCCAGCAGAGCGACAGTCCCCACTGAAGCTTTCTTT. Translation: CASRATVPTEAFF. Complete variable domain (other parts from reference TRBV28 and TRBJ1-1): DVKVTQSSRYLVKRTGEKVFLECVQDMDHENMFWYRQDPGLGLRLIYFSYDVKMKEKGDIPEGYSVSREKKERFSLILESASTNQTSMYLCASRATVPTEAFFGQGTRLTVV.

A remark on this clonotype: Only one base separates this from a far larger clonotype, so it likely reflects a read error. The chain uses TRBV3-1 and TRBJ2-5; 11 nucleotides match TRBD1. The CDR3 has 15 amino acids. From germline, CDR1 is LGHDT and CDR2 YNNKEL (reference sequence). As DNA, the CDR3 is TGTGCCAGCAGCTGGACAGGGGGCGACTACAATGAGCAGCTCTTC. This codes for CASSWTGGDYNEQLF.

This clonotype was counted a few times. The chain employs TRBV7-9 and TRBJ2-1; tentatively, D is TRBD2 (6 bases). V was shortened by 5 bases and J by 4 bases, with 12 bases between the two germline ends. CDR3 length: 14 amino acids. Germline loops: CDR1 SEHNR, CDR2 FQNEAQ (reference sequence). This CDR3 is CASSLTAGYNEQFF. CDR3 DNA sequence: TGTGCCAGCAGCCTGACTGCGGGGTACAATGAGCAGTTCTTC.

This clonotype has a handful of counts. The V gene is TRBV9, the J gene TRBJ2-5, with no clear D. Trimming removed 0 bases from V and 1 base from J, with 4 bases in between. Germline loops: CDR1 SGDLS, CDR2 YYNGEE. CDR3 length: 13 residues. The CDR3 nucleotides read TGTGCCAGCAGCGTAGCGAGCCAAGAGACCCAGTACTTC. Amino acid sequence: CASSVASQETQYF.

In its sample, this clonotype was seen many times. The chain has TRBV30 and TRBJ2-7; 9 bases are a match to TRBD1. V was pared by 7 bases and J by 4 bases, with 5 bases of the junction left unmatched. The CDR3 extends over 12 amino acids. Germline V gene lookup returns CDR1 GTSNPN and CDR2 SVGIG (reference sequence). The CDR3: CAFTGQGYEQYF. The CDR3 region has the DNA TGTGCCTTCACGGGACAGGGATACGAGCAGTACTTC.

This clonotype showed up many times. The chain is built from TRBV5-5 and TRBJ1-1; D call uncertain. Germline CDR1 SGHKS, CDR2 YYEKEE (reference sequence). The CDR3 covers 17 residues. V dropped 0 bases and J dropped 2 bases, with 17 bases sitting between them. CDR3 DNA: TGTGCCAGCAGCTTGGTAACGGTGGGGATGACCAACACTGAAGCTTTCTTT. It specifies CASSLVTVGMTNTEAFF.

The CDR3 sequence is CASSQDSYGTIYF. CDR3 nucleotide sequence: TGTGCCAGCAGCCAAGATAGCTATGGCACCATATATTTT. The chain has TRBV3-1 and TRBJ1-3; D remains ambiguous. Per germline, CDR1 LGHDT and CDR2 YNNKEL (reference sequence). V lost 0 bases and J 9 bases, leaving 9 bases between the germline ends. The CDR3 runs to 13 residues.

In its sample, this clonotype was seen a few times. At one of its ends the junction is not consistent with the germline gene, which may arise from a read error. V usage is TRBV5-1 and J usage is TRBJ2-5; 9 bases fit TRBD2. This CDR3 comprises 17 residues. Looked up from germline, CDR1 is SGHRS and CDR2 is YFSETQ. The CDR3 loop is CASSLGTSAPGAEAQYF. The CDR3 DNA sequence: TGCGCCAGCAGCTTGGGGACTAGCGCACCAGGGGCAGAGGCCCAGTACTTC.

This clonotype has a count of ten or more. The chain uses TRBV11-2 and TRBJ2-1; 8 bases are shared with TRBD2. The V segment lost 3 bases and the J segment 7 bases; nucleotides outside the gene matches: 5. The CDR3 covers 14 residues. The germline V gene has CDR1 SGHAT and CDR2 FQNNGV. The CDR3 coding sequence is TGTGCCAGCAGCTTCGCAGCGGGAGATAATGAGCAGTTCTTC. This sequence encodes CASSFAAGDNEQFF.

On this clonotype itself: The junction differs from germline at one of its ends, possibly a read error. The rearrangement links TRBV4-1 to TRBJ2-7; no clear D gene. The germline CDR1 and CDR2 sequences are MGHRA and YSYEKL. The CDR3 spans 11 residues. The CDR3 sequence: CASSHSYERYF. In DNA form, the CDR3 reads TGCGCCAGCAGCCACAGCTACGAGCGGTACTTC.

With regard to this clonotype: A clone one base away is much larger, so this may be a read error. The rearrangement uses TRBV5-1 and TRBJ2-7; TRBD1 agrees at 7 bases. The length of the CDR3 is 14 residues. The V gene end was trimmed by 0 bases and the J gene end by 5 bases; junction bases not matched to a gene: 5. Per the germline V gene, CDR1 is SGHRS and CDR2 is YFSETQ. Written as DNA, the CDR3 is TGCGCCAGCAGCTTGGAACAGGGGCAGCACGAGCAGTACTTC. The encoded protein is CASSLEQGQHEQYF.

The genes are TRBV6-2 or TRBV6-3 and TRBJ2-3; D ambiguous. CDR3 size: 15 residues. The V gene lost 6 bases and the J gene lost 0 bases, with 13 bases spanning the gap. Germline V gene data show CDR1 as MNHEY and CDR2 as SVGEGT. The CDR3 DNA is TGTGCCAGCAGCAAAGTCCCCAGTAGCACAGATACGCAGTATTTT. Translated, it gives CASSKVPSSTDTQYF.

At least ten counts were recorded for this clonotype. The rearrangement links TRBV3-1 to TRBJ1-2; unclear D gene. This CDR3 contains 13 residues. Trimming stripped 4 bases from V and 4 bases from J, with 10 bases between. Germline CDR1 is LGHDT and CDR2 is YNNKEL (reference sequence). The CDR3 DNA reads TGTGCCAGCAGCCTGGACTCTTCCTATGGCTACACCTTC. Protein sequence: CASSLDSSYGYTF.

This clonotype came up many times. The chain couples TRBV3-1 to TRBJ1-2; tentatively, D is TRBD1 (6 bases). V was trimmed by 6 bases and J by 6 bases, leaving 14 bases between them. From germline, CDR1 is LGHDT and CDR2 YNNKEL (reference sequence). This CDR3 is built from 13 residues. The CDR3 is CASRDAGENGYTF. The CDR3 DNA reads TGTGCCAGCAGGGATGCAGGGGAGAATGGCTACACCTTC.

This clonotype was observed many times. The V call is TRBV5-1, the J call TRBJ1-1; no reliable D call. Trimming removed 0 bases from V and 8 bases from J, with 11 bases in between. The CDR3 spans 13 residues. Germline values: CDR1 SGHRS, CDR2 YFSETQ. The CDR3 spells CASSLGLQREAFF. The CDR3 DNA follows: TGCGCCAGCAGCTTGGGGTTACAGCGAGAAGCTTTCTTT.

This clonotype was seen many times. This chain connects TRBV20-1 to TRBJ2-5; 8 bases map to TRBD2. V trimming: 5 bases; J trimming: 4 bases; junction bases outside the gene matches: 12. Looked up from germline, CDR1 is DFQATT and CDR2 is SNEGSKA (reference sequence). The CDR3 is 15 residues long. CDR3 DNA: TGCAGTGCTGGGAGACTAGTCGGGGGGGGAGAGACCCAGTACTTC. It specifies CSAGRLVGGGETQYF.

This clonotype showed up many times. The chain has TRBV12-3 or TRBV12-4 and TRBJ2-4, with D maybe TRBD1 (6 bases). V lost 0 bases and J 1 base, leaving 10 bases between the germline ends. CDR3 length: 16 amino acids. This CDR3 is CASSLAAGEAKNIQYF. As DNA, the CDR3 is TGTGCCAGCAGTTTAGCGGCAGGGGAGGCCAAAAACATTCAGTACTTC.

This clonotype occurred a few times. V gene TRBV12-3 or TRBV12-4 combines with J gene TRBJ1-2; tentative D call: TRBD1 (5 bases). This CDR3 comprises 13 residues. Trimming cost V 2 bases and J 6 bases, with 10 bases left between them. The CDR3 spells CASSLSGGNGYTF. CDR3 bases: TGTGCCAGCAGTTTATCCGGGGGGAATGGCTACACCTTC.

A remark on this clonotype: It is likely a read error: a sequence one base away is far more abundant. This CDR3 is CASRRGTSGYEQFF. The CDR3 coding sequence is TGTGCCAGCAGGCGCGGGACTAGCGGATACGAGCAGTTCTTC. The gene calls are TRBV9 and TRBJ2-1; TRBD2 agrees at 11 bases. CDR1 and CDR2 from the germline V gene are SGDLS and YYNGEE. Unmatched junction bases numbered 8, after V lost 5 bases and J lost 10 bases. The CDR3 is 14 residues long.

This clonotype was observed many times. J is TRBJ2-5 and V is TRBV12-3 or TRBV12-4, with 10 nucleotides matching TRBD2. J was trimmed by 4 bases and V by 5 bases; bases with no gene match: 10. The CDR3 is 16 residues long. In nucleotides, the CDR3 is TGTGCCAGCAGTCGGACTAGCGGTGACCCCCGAGAGACCCAGTACTTC. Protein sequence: CASSRTSGDPRETQYF.

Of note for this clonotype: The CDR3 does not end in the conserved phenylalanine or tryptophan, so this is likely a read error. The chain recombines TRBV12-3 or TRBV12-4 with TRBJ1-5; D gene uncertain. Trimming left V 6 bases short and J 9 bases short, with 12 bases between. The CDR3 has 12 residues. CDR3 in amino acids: CASSRQGAPQHS. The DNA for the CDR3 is TGTGCCAGCAGCCGACAAGGTGCGCCCCAGCATTCT.

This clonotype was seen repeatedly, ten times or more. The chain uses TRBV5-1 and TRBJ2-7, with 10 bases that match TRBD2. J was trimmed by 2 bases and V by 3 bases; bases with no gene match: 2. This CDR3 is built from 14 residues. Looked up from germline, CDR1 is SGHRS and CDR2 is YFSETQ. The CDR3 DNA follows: TGCGCCAGCAGCTCGGGACTAGCGACCTACGAGCAGTACTTC. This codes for CASSSGLATYEQYF.

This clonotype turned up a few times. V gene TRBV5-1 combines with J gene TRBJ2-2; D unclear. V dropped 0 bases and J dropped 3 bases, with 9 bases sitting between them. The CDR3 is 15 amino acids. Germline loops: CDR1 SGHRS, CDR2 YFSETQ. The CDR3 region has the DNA TGCGCCAGCAGCTTGGAGGCTGGCGACACCGGGGAGCTGTTTTTT. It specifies CASSLEAGDTGELFF. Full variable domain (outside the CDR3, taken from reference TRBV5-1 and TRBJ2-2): KAGVTQTPRYLIKTRGQQVTLSCSPISGHRSVSWYQQTPGQGLQFLFEYFSETQRNKGNFPGRFSGRQFSNSRSEMNVSTLELGDSALYLCASSLEAGDTGELFFGEGSRLTVL.

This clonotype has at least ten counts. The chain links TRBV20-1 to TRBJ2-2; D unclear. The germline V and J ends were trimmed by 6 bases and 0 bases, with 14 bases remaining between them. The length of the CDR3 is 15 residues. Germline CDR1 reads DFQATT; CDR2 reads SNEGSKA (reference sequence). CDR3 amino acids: CSANNRWANTGELFF. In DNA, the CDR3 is TGCAGTGCCAATAATAGATGGGCGAACACCGGGGAGCTGTTTTTT.

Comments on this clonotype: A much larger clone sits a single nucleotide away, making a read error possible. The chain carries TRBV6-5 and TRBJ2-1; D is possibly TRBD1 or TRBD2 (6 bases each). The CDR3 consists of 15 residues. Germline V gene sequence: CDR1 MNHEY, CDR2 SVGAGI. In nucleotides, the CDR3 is TGTGCCAGCAGTTACCGTTGGGACTGGGACAATGAGCAGTCCTTC. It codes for CASSYRWDWDNEQSF.

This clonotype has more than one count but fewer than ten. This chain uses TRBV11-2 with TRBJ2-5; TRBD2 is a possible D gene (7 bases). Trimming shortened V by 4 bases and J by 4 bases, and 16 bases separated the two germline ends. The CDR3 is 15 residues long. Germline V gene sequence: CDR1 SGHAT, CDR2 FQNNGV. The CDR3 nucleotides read TGTGCCAGCAGCTCAGGAGGGGGGGGGGGAGAGACCCAGTACTTC. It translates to CASSSGGGGGETQYF.